Detailed here is one T cell receptor (beta chain). The antigen is undetermined. V lost 0 bases to trimming and J lost 2 bases, with 14 bases between them. Per germline, CDR1 SGHTA and CDR2 FQGTGA. There are 16 residues in the CDR3. This entry belongs to a study of OX40 agonist ivuxolimab in advanced cancers. Study-wide results and caveats: Some nonresponders additionally presented with little normalized T-cell clonal expansion.

Assay: immunoSEQ multiplex PCR; the TCRdb copy retains only in-frame clones and omits some. Of around 72,000 clones listed, 70% to 90% are singletons. The source is an adult with an advanced solid tumor such as melanoma, head and neck, liver or kidney cancer. This material consisted of CD4+ or CD8+ T cells sorted from blood, taken in a trial of the OX40 agonist ivuxolimab. The chain combines TRBV7-3 with TRBJ2-7; D unclear. In nucleotides, the CDR3 is TGTGCCAGCAGCTTAACACTTGGACGGGCTCCCTACGAGCAGTACTTC. This sequence encodes CASSLTLGRAPYEQYF. Variable domain in full (rest from reference TRBV7-3 and TRBJ2-7): GAGVSQTPSNKVTEKGKYVELRCDPISGHTALYWYRQSLGQGPEFLIYFQGTGAADDSGLPNDRFFAVRPEGSVSTLKIQRTERGDSAVYLCASSLTLGRAPYEQYFGPGTRLTVT.